This entry lists 11 T cell receptor beta chains sequenced from one sample in a study of cytomegalovirus exposure and HLA in healthy donors. The PCR was carried out with 60 Vbeta primers and 13 Jbeta primers. Data came from immunoSEQ multiplex PCR; TCRdb stores just in-frame clones and leaves some out. The sample lists just over 200,000 clones; roughly 70% were seen once. The sample consisted of PBMCs. The source is a man aged 35 to 55 in good health and CMV-seropositive.

This chain joins TRBV4-2 and TRBJ2-3; 9 bases match TRBD1. CDR1 LGHNA and CDR2 YNFKEQ come from the germline V gene. The CDR3 length is 16 residues. V shed 4 bases, J shed 0 bases, and the junction held 5 bases outside the gene matches. The CDR3 protein is CASSLSGTGSTDTQYF. DNA for the CDR3: TGTGCCAGCAGCCTTTCCGGGACAGGGAGCACAGATACGCAGTATTTT.

The chain has TRBV11-2 and TRBJ1-3; no clear D. Trimming removed 6 bases from V and 1 base from J, with 10 bases in between. This CDR3 has 14 amino acids. Germline V gene data show CDR1 as SGHAT and CDR2 as FQNNGV. The CDR3 region has the DNA TGTGCCAGCAGGACAACGAGTTCTGGAAACACCATATATTTT. It yields the protein CASRTTSSGNTIYF. Together with reference TRBV11-2 and TRBJ1-3, the CDR3 gives the full variable domain: EAGVAQSPRYKIIEKRQSVAFWCNPISGHATLYWYQQILGQGPKLLIQFQNNGVVDDSQLPKDRFSAERLKGVDSTLKIQPAKLEDSAVYLCASRTTSSGNTIYFGEGSWLTVV.

This clone was seen a handful of times. The chain couples TRBV5-6 to TRBJ1-1; 7 bases agree with TRBD1. This CDR3 is 17 amino acids long. Trimming at V came to 3 bases and at J to 2 bases, leaving 13 bases not matched to a gene. Germline V gene lookup returns CDR1 SGHDT and CDR2 YYEEEE. The CDR3 is CASSSLSTGAINTEAFF. CDR3 sequence (DNA): TGTGCCAGCAGCTCCCTATCTACAGGGGCGATCAACACTGAAGCTTTCTTT.

This clone has a single count. V is TRBV4-3 and J is TRBJ1-2; 9 nucleotides agree with TRBD1. Germline values: CDR1 LGHNA, CDR2 YSLEER. V shed 1 base and J 8 bases; nucleotides not matched to a gene: 11. This CDR3 has 16 amino acids. The CDR3 loop is CASSQGPGQGSGGYTF. The DNA of the CDR3 is TGCGCCAGCAGCCAAGGTCCCGGACAGGGGAGCGGAGGCTACACCTTC.

The CDR3 loop reads CASSVAGTRGREQYF. The CDR3 bases are TGTGCCAGCTCCGTAGCGGGCACCCGAGGGCGCGAGCAGTACTTC. The chain employs TRBV7-9 and TRBJ2-7; 7 bases map to TRBD2. V shed 8 bases, J shed 6 bases, and the junction held 16 bases outside the gene matches. Germline V lookup: CDR1 SEHNR, CDR2 FQNEAQ (reference sequence). The CDR3 has 15 amino acids.

The chain uses TRBV5-4 and TRBJ1-4; no firm D call. Trimming stripped 4 bases from V and 4 bases from J, with 14 bases between. The CDR3 sequence is 15 residues long. The germline CDR1 and CDR2 sequences are SGHNT and YYREEE (reference sequence). The CDR3 DNA is TGTGCCAGCAGCCCCTTTGCAGGTGATAATGAAAAACTGTTTTTT. Residues: CASSPFAGDNEKLFF.

V usage is TRBV5-1 and J usage is TRBJ2-1; 8 bases are shared with TRBD2. The germline CDR1 and CDR2 sequences are SGHRS and YFSETQ. The CDR3 sequence is 15 residues long. V lost 0 bases and J lost 7; bases outside the gene matches: 6. CDR3 in amino acids: CASSLAAGGMNEQFF. The CDR3 DNA reads TGCGCCAGCAGCTTGGCCGCGGGGGGTATGAATGAGCAGTTCTTC.

The chain joins TRBV13 to TRBJ1-1, with 9 bases identical to TRBD1. Germline V lookup: CDR1 PRHDT, CDR2 FYEKMQ (reference sequence). This CDR3 is 17 amino acids long. Trimming cost V 2 bases and J 4 bases; bases outside gene matches: 11. The CDR3 nucleotides are TGTGCCAGCAGCTTAAGGCTGGGACAGGGCGAAGGCACTGAAGCTTTCTTT. Its translation: CASSLRLGQGEGTEAFF.

CDR3 DNA: TGTGCCAGTAGTGCGGGCCACGCGGCCGGGGAGCTGTTTTTT. Translated, it gives CASSAGHAAGELFF. The chain has TRBV19 and TRBJ2-2; possibly TRBD2 for D (5 bases). This CDR3 has 14 residues. Germline V gene lookup returns CDR1 LNHDA and CDR2 SQIVND (reference sequence). Trimming left V 5 bases short and J 6 bases short, with 13 bases between.

The J gene is TRBJ1-1, the V gene TRBV7-9; 8 nucleotides match TRBD1. V trimming: 5 bases; J trimming: 6 bases; junction bases outside the gene matches: 2. There are 12 residues in the CDR3. Germline CDR1 is SEHNR and CDR2 is FQNEAQ (reference sequence). This CDR3 is CASSPTGAEAFF. The CDR3 DNA reads TGTGCCAGCAGCCCGACAGGGGCTGAAGCTTTCTTT.

This sequence joins TRBV28 and TRBJ1-2, with unresolved D. V lost 1 base to trimming and J lost 6 bases, with 21 bases between them. CDR1 and CDR2 (germline): MDHEN, SYDVKM. The CDR3 is 17 residues long. The CDR3 is CASSLLGEGLFNHGYTF. The CDR3 bases are TGTGCCAGCAGTTTATTAGGCGAGGGCCTTTTCAACCATGGCTACACCTTC.